The T cell receptor beta chain described here comes from a study of cytomegalovirus exposure and HLA in healthy donors. This clone was seen a few times. At one of its ends the junction is not consistent with the germline gene, which may arise from a read error. The PCR was carried out with 60 Vbeta primers and 13 Jbeta primers. Sequenced by immunoSEQ multiplex PCR; TCRdb stores in-frame clones only, minus some. The repertoire includes tens of thousands of clones, around three fifths of them detected once, and roughly 10% sits in the top ten. This CDR3 comprises 15 residues. The germline CDR1 and CDR2 sequences are SEHNR and FQNEAQ (reference sequence).

This chain joins TRBV7-9 and TRBJ2-3; 9 nucleotides line up with TRBD1. The specimen was PBMCs. This TCR derives from a human donor in good health. The CDR3 DNA reads as TGTTCCAGCAGCGTCGGACAGGGGCTGGCAGATACGCAGTATTTT. This translates into CSSSVGQGLADTQYF.